A single T cell receptor beta chain is shown here with its context. The sample belongs to a study of blood T cell repertoires in COVID-19. For the study at large: Researchers got acute and convalescent COVID-19 samples from the United States, Italy and Spain. PBMCs, B-cell-depleted T cells, or T cells provided the cDNA or gDNA that made up the material.

Per the authors' pipeline: From reference gene primer amplification, estimates of nucleated cell counts were derived. Clones were read by immunoSEQ multiplex PCR, and TCRdb kept only the in-frame ones, dropping some. V and J calls and clone size are given by that table; D and trimming were obtained from the DNA. The sample lists 100,000 or so clones, approximately 86% occurring once. CDR3 length equals 12 residues. Between the trimmed V and J ends, which lost 6 bases and 9 bases, there was a span of 14 bases. The source material was peripheral blood. The chain joins TRBV12-3 or TRBV12-4 to TRBJ2-5; TRBD2 might be the D (5 bases). This clonotype was sampled from a woman aged 55-75 years in a cohort sampled during active or convalescent COVID-19. This chain's CDR3 is CASRDSVGAQYF. In DNA, the CDR3 is TGTGCCAGCAGGGATAGCGTTGGGGCCCAGTACTTC.